The rows below give T cell receptor beta chains drawn from one sample of a study of post-analysis software for immune sequencing data. TCRdb ran MiXCR on the PCR reads and lists one entry per CDR3 protein. The sample contains hundreds of thousands of distinct CDR3 sequences, just under 30% of which appear only once. The material sequenced was blood. The origin of the receptors is a girl aged 5 to 17 with multiple sclerosis. The CDR3 runs from the conserved cysteine through the conserved F or W. The order of the fields is V gene, CDR3 length, J gene, CDR3 protein.

TRBV20-1	14	TRBJ1-2	CSARGADHLYGYTF
TRBV14	15	TRBJ2-3	CASSQDWSGRSGQYF
TRBV10-3	12	TRBJ1-2	CAISGQSHGYTF
TRBV24-1	14	TRBJ2-3	CATSDWTYTDTQYF
TRBV6-1	15	TRBJ2-1	CASSETVRGFHEQFF
TRBV28	15	TRBJ2-1	CASILGGQGFNEQFF
TRBV25-1	15	TRBJ1-1	CARKRWGRRNTEAFF
TRBV28	13	TRBJ2-7	CASRLWAVNEQYF
TRBV6-5	16	TRBJ2-3	CASSSPTGSRTDTQYF
TRBV7-2	14	TRBJ2-1	CASSALITANEQFF
TRBV12-3/TRBV12-4	11	TRBJ2-1	CASTKVGGQFF
TRBV19	15	TRBJ2-1	CASSYRQAPYNEQFF
TRBV29-1	11	TRBJ2-3	CSALMGDTQYF
TRBV9	18	TRBJ1-1	CASSVDPGGGFSGTEAFF
TRBV4-3	17	TRBJ2-1	CASSQGVWRDSYNEQFF
TRBV19	15	TRBJ2-3	CASSRRAASTDTQYF
TRBV9	14	TRBJ1-1	CASSSGTGPIKAFF
TRBV4-3	16	TRBJ1-2	CASSQDSQGLSYGYTF
TRBV20-1	16	TRBJ1-1	CSARDTGGRYDTEAFF
TRBV6-5	16	TRBJ2-7	CASSYPIAGTSYEQYF
TRBV7-2	15	TRBJ2-2	CASSPSVVGPGELFF
TRBV20-1	15	TRBJ2-7	CSARQGGFGSYEQYF
TRBV11-2	16	TRBJ2-3	CASSLEGLAGGDTQYF
TRBV5-1	12	TRBJ1-2	CASSPGGQAYTF
TRBV4-1	13	TRBJ1-2	CASSQTGEPGYTF
TRBV9	15	TRBJ2-1	CASSESGSSYNEQFF
TRBV6-2/TRBV6-3	15	TRBJ2-1	CASSLGQGSSDEQFF
TRBV7-2	15	TRBJ2-1	CASSLSRGPRVEQFF
TRBV18	16	TRBJ2-7	CASSPPGSSLVYEQYF
TRBV7-2	16	TRBJ1-5	CASSPDLRDRGQPQHF
TRBV5-5	17	TRBJ1-2	CASSLFQGGSGSGGYTF
TRBV2	19	TRBJ2-1	CASRTGTSGSTSSYNEQFF
TRBV5-1	20	TRBJ2-6	CASSLAEGDRPFPGANVLTF
TRBV12-3/TRBV12-4	16	TRBJ1-5	CASSSTTGVGNQPQHF
TRBV20-1	15	TRBJ2-1	CSATTTESSYNEQFF
TRBV27	13	TRBJ2-1	CASSFGKSGEQFF
TRBV5-1	13	TRBJ2-7	CASSFNGAYEQYF
TRBV18	12	TRBJ2-5	CASSPSTGTQYF
TRBV9	16	TRBJ2-1	CASSVAETTSSNEQFF
TRBV7-9	14	TRBJ2-3	CASSPTGTGYTQYF
TRBV6-2/TRBV6-3	14	TRBJ1-6	CASSQRDRYSPLHF
TRBV12-3/TRBV12-4	12	TRBJ1-6	CASSFSDSPLHF
TRBV12-3/TRBV12-4	13	TRBJ2-1	CASGQTSRDEQFF
TRBV20-1	15	TRBJ2-5	CSAREGRGLGETQYF
TRBV12-3/TRBV12-4	14	TRBJ2-3	CASTPSRITDAQYF
TRBV29-1	16	TRBJ2-1	CSVEPRVAGPYNEQFF
TRBV11-2	15	TRBJ2-7	CASSRGAGEPYEQYF
TRBV5-6	16	TRBJ2-2	CASSSIWDMNTGELFF